This T cell receptor beta chain comes out of a study of identical twins. The CDR3 is made up of 15 amino acids. The trim removed 6 bases at V and 5 bases at J, leaving 12 bases unmatched. The germline gives CDR1 ENHRY, CDR2 SYGVKD. Study-level points and caveats: Where beta out-of-frame sequences were concerned, excess twin sharing was weaker.

After template switching added a universal primer site, the resulting cDNA carried unique molecular identifiers. TCRdb used MiXCR to reprocess the 5' RACE reads, holding one entry per CDR3 protein. This sample has roughly 720,000 distinct CDR3 sequences, with roughly 18% found just once. With regard to this clonotype: Its antigen is as yet unknown.

These same data were also listed under a study on T cells expressing NK-cell markers. From that second work: In sorted CD3+CD56+NKG2C+, CD3+CD56+NKG2C- and CD3+CD56-NKG2C+ T cells, TCR beta repertoires were obtained. Among CD8+ T cells from about six donors, dominant NKG2C+ clonotypes accounted for roughly 1.0-7.0%.

The rearrangement links TRBV10-3 to TRBJ2-7, with TRBD1 matching 8 bases. The sequencing sample was made of PBMCs. This TCR was sampled from a woman under 30 in good health. CDR3 protein: CAIRHAQGAQNEQYF. The CDR3 DNA reads TGTGCCATCAGGCACGCGCAGGGGGCGCAGAACGAGCAGTACTTC.